The 17 T cell receptor beta chains below all came from one sample that was sequenced in a study of cytomegalovirus exposure and HLA in healthy donors. The PCR contained 60 Vbeta and 13 Jbeta primers. TCRdb keeps only in-frame clones here, not all; method: immunoSEQ multiplex PCR. The table has approximately 150,000 clones, around 57% seen once. Sequencing was performed on PBMCs. Receptors were obtained from a male donor in good health and CMV-seronegative.

This clone appeared a few times. The CDR3 DNA reads TGTGCCAGCAGCCCCCCTCGGGTGGGGAGGAACACTGAAGCTTTCTTT. This gives the protein CASSPPRVGRNTEAFF. The chain combines TRBV7-2 with TRBJ1-1; D remains unclear. Germline CDR1 is SGHTA and CDR2 is FQGNSA. The CDR3 is made up of 16 amino acids. Deletions cut 5 bases from V and 1 base from J, with 17 bases between.

The table lists this clone with many counts. The chain employs TRBV2 and TRBJ2-2; D unresolved. This CDR3 region has 15 residues. Trimming removed 3 bases at V and 1 base at J, with 9 bases between. CDR1 is SNHLY, CDR2 FYNNEI, per germline. This chain's CDR3 is CASSDLLLNTGELFF. DNA of the CDR3: TGTGCCAGCAGTGACCTCTTATTGAACACCGGGGAGCTGTTTTTT.

The chain combines TRBV29-1 with TRBJ2-7, with 8 bases lining up with TRBD1. Germline V gene lookup returns CDR1 SQVTM and CDR2 ANQGSEA. V shed 4 bases, J shed 0 bases, and the junction held 8 bases outside the gene matches. The length of the CDR3 is 15 residues. The CDR3 region has the DNA TGCAGCGTTGGGAACAGGGGGTTTGTCTCCTACGAGCAGTACTTC. Translating gives CSVGNRGFVSYEQYF.

This clone showed up just a few times. The chain uses TRBV7-5 and TRBJ1-3. TRBV7-5 is shown as a pseudogene. This CDR3 contains 15 residues. CDR3 coding DNA: TGTGTCAGAAGCCCCCTCCGTTATCTTGGAAACACCATATATTTT. It codes for CVRSPLRYLGNTIYF.

The CDR3 DNA follows: TGTGCCAGCAGCGAAAGACAGGCCTCCTACGAGCAGTACTTC. The encoded protein is CASSERQASYEQYF. The rearrangement links TRBV7-9 to TRBJ2-7; perhaps TRBD1 as D (6 bases). CDR3 size: 14 residues. The ends were cut back, 5 bases at V and 0 bases at J, with 11 bases in the middle. Germline V gene sequence: CDR1 SEHNR, CDR2 FQNEAQ (reference sequence).

The genes are TRBV19 and TRBJ1-5, with D perhaps matching TRBD1 (6 bases). The CDR3 sequence is 14 residues long. Trimming cost V 10 bases and J 3 bases, with 16 bases left between them. Germline V gene data show CDR1 as LNHDA and CDR2 as SQIVND (reference sequence). Here the CDR3 DNA reads TGTGCCACGAACGACAGGCCCTACAATCAGCCCCAGCATTTT. Translation: CATNDRPYNQPQHF.

This clone has just a few counts. This chain joins TRBV7-8 and TRBJ1-5, with TRBD1 matching 10 bases. The CDR3 consists of 16 residues. Germline values: CDR1 SGHVS, CDR2 FQNEAQ. The V gene end was trimmed by 0 bases and the J gene end by 5 bases; junction bases not matched to a gene: 4. The CDR3 DNA reads TGTGCCAGCAGCTTAGCGACAGGGACAGGGGATCAGCCCCAGCATTTT. The encoded protein is CASSLATGTGDQPQHF.

The V and J genes are TRBV27 and TRBJ2-7; possible D gene TRBD1, 6 bases. The germline V gene encodes CDR1 MNHEY and CDR2 SMNVEV (reference sequence). There are 14 residues in the CDR3. V was shortened by 6 bases and J by 2 bases, with 14 bases between the two germline ends. As DNA, the CDR3 is TGTGCCAGCAGCCCCCCGGGACACCCCTACGAGCAGTACTTC. It codes for CASSPPGHPYEQYF.

V and J are TRBV13 and TRBJ2-5, with 9 bases that match TRBD1. V shed 5 bases, J shed 4 bases, and the junction held 8 bases outside the gene matches. This CDR3 spans 15 amino acids. Germline loops: CDR1 PRHDT, CDR2 FYEKMQ (reference sequence). CDR3 loop: CASSHDPTGGETQYF. As DNA, the CDR3 is TGTGCCAGCAGCCACGACCCGACAGGGGGAGAGACCCAGTACTTC.

The chain combines TRBV19 with TRBJ2-4; 7 bases align to TRBD2. CDR1 is LNHDA and CDR2 is SQIVND in the germline V gene (reference sequence). CDR3 size: 15 residues. The trim removed 10 bases at V and 1 base at J, leaving 10 bases unmatched. DNA of the CDR3: TGTGCCACAAAGGCGGGGGTGTCTGCCAAAAACATTCAGTACTTC. Its translation: CATKAGVSAKNIQYF. The whole variable domain, remainder taken from reference TRBV19 and TRBJ2-4, is DGGITQSPKYLFRKEGQNVTLSCEQNLNHDAMYWYRQDPGQGLRLIYYSQIVNDFQKGDIAEGYSVSREKKESFPLTVTSAQKNPTAFYLCATKAGVSAKNIQYFGAGTRLSVL.

V and J are TRBV6-1 and TRBJ2-3; 9 bases align to TRBD2. Germline V CDR1 and CDR2: MNHNS, SASEGT. CDR3 length equals 16 residues. The V segment lost 3 bases and the J segment 4 bases; nucleotides outside the gene matches: 8. CDR3 bases: TGTGCCAGCAGTGACTTTCGAGCGGGGGGCGCAGATACGCAGTATTTT. Its protein is CASSDFRAGGADTQYF.

This clone was seen a few times. The gene calls are TRBV19 and TRBJ2-3; D not resolved. This CDR3 contains 13 residues. Trimming stripped 5 bases from V and 6 bases from J, with 12 bases between. The V gene's germline CDR1 is LNHDA and CDR2 SQIVND (reference sequence). The CDR3 bases are TGTGCCAGTAGTCCCTCCTTAAGCGATACGCAGTATTTT. It translates to CASSPSLSDTQYF. The whole variable domain, remainder taken from reference TRBV19 and TRBJ2-3, is DGGITQSPKYLFRKEGQNVTLSCEQNLNHDAMYWYRQDPGQGLRLIYYSQIVNDFQKGDIAEGYSVSREKKESFPLTVTSAQKNPTAFYLCASSPSLSDTQYFGPGTRLTVL.

The chain carries TRBV29-1 and TRBJ2-1; 9 bases are a match to TRBD1. Trimming cost V 6 bases and J 10 bases; bases outside gene matches: 7. The CDR3 is 12 residues long. Germline loops: CDR1 SQVTM, CDR2 ANQGSEA. The CDR3 bases are TGCAGCGTGCTTACAGGGGGCAGGGAGCAGTTCTTC. Its protein product is CSVLTGGREQFF.

This rearrangement joins TRBV6-5 to TRBJ2-7, with 9 bases lining up with TRBD1. Unmatched junction bases numbered 5, after V lost 2 bases and J lost 3 bases. Germline lookup yields CDR1 MNHEY and CDR2 SVGAGI. The CDR3 contains 15 residues. CDR3 residues: CASSYGGTGLYEQYF. Here the CDR3 DNA reads TGTGCCAGCAGTTACGGAGGGACAGGGCTCTACGAGCAGTACTTC.

The chain recombines TRBV9 with TRBJ1-4; no clear D gene. Germline values: CDR1 SGDLS, CDR2 YYNGEE. This CDR3 has 14 residues. Trimming pared 2 bases from V and 6 bases from J, leaving 11 bases between. CDR3 sequence: CASSVSGPDEKLFF. CDR3 nucleotides: TGTGCCAGCAGCGTCAGCGGACCGGATGAAAAACTGTTTTTT.

The V and J genes are TRBV28 and TRBJ1-2; 8 bases match TRBD1. From germline, CDR1 is MDHEN and CDR2 SYDVKM. CDR3 length equals 16 residues. J was trimmed by 4 bases and V by 7 bases; bases with no gene match: 14. In DNA form, the CDR3 reads TGTGCCAGCACCCCTCCTATGACAGGGGTGGTCTATGGCTACACCTTC. Its protein is CASTPPMTGVVYGYTF.

The V gene is TRBV14, the J gene TRBJ2-7; TRBD1 matches 7 bases. J was trimmed by 0 bases and V by 3 bases; bases with no gene match: 2. Germline values: CDR1 SGHDN, CDR2 FVKESK. CDR3 length equals 14 residues. As DNA, the CDR3 is TGTGCCAGCAGCCATTGGACAGGCTCCTACGAGCAGTACTTC. This gives the protein CASSHWTGSYEQYF.